This TCR beta chain was observed in a study of cytomegalovirus exposure and HLA in healthy donors. V lost 5 bases to trimming and J lost 1 base; unmatched junction nucleotides: 9. From germline, CDR1 is MDHEN and CDR2 SYDVKM. CDR3 length equals 16 residues. Although they were nominally healthy when sampled, donors likely had unrecorded immune exposures. Primers: 60 Vbeta forward and 13 Jbeta reverse. Produced via immunoSEQ multiplex PCR; TCRdb's table is partial and in-frame only. The sample holds about 94,000 clones; over 60% are singletons and the top ten take about 4%. The chain links TRBV28 to TRBJ1-2, with 8 bases aligning to TRBD1. This clonotype was obtained from a man younger than 40 in good health and CMV-seronegative. The sequenced sample was PBMCs. Here the CDR3 DNA reads TGTGCCAGCAGTAGACCCCGGACAGGGAATAACTATGGCTACACCTTC. It is translated as CASSRPRTGNNYGYTF.